This is a list of T cell receptor beta chains from one sample in a study of cytomegalovirus exposure and HLA in healthy donors. The table came from immunoSEQ multiplex PCR; TCRdb's copy has only in-frame clones and leaves some out. The data show about 160,000 clones, 80% to 85% seen once. Sequencing input: PBMCs. These receptors came from a girl aged 2-15 years in good health and CMV-seropositive. Both conserved end residues are part of each CDR3. The D gene is left open where the match is weak. Some rows mark clone size as missing; the rest say once, few, many or name a class of expanded clone.

CDR3 DNA	CDR3 protein	V gene	J gene	clone size	D gene
TGTGCCAGCAGCCCCCGACGAGGCGTGGCCAAAAACATTCAGTACTTC	CASSPRRGVAKNIQYF	TRBV7-8	TRBJ2-4	few	.
TGTGCCTGGAGTGTACAGGGCCTCTCAAATACGCAGTATTTT	CAWSVQGLSNTQYF	TRBV30	TRBJ2-3	.	.
TGCGCCAGCAGCCTCTTCTTTGCGGACAGCTCCTACGAGCAGTACTTC	CASSLFFADSSYEQYF	TRBV4-1	TRBJ2-7	.	.
TGTGCCAGCAGCCTCGGCGTGGCGGGAAGCTCCTACGAGCAGTACTTC	CASSLGVAGSSYEQYF	TRBV2	TRBJ2-7	.	.
TGTGCCTGGATGGGCCTGGCTGGCGCCGAGCAGTACTTC	CAWMGLAGAEQYF	TRBV30	TRBJ2-7	.	.
TGTGCCAGCAGTTTACGGGCGACAGGGGGTTACGAGCAGTACTTC	CASSLRATGGYEQYF	TRBV27	TRBJ2-7	.	TRBD1
TGTGCCAGCAGTACTCCGGGGTTAGGGTACGAGCAGTACTTC	CASSTPGLGYEQYF	TRBV6-5	TRBJ2-7	.	.
TGCGCCAGCAGTCCGAAGGGAGGAGACTCTAGCACAGATACGCAGTATTTT	CASSPKGGDSSTDTQYF	TRBV5-1	TRBJ2-3	.	.
TGTGCCAGCAGTAGACTAGCGGACTCCTACAATGAGCAGTTCTTC	CASSRLADSYNEQFF	TRBV6-4	TRBJ2-1	.	TRBD2
TGTGCCAGCAGCCTCGCGGGTGGGAGTGGGATGGGCTACACCTTC	CASSLAGGSGMGYTF	TRBV5-4	TRBJ1-2	.	.
TGTGCCAGCAGTGCACTAGCGGGATACGAGCAGTACTTC	CASSALAGYEQYF	TRBV6-4	TRBJ2-7	.	TRBD2
TGTGCCAGCAGCGGGACACCGAGTGAAAAACTGTTTTTT	CASSGTPSEKLFF	TRBV2	TRBJ1-4	.	.
TGCGCCAGCAGCCACGACAGGGGCCAGCCCCAGCATTTT	CASSHDRGQPQHF	TRBV4-1	TRBJ1-5	.	TRBD1
TGCGCCAGCAGCTCCGTTGCGGGGTCCTACGAGCAGTACTTC	CASSSVAGSYEQYF	TRBV5-1	TRBJ2-7	.	.
TGTGCCAGCAGCCGCGGGTCGGACTATGCAACTAATGAAAAACTGTTTTTT	CASSRGSDYATNEKLFF	TRBV27	TRBJ1-4	.	.
TGCGCCAGCAGCAGAGGCAGGGGGCCGAACACCGGGGAGCTGTTTTTT	CASSRGRGPNTGELFF	TRBV4-1	TRBJ2-2	few	TRBD1
TGTGCCAGTAGTCCAGGGGTTCCTTGGTACACTGAAGCTTTCTTT	CASSPGVPWYTEAFF	TRBV19	TRBJ1-1	.	.
TGCGCCAGCAGCCAATTGCAGGGACTCCTACTCACAGATACGCAGTATTTT	CASSQLQGLLLTDTQYF	TRBV4-1	TRBJ2-3	.	.
TGTGCCAGCAGGGAGGAGGGAATGTCCTACAATGAGCAGTTCTTC	CASREEGMSYNEQFF	TRBV6-5	TRBJ2-1	.	.
TGTGCCTGGAGTGTATCCGCAGGGCATCAGCCCCAGCATTTT	CAWSVSAGHQPQHF	TRBV30	TRBJ1-5	.	.
TGTGCCAGCAGCGGACAGGGGATGAACACTGAAGCTTTCTTT	CASSGQGMNTEAFF	TRBV7-6	TRBJ1-1	few	TRBD1
TGTGCCAGCAGGAGACAGGGCCTTAATGAAAAACTGTTTTTT	CASRRQGLNEKLFF	TRBV6-1	TRBJ1-4	.	TRBD1
TGTGCCAGCAGCTTAGCCGCCCGCCGGGAGACCCAGTACTTC	CASSLAARRETQYF	TRBV7-6	TRBJ2-5	.	.
TGTGCCTGGAGTTCGGGGAGGGGTCATGTACTGAACAATCAGCCCCAGCATTTT	CAWSSGRGHVLNNQPQHF	TRBV30	TRBJ1-5	.	.
TGCGCCAGCAGCCAACGCTCTGGGGCCAACGTCCTGACTTTC	CASSQRSGANVLTF	TRBV4-1	TRBJ2-6	.	.
TGTGCCAGCAGTGAAAGTAGCGGGAGCACAGATACGCAGTATTTT	CASSESSGSTDTQYF	TRBV6-4	TRBJ2-3	.	TRBD2
TGTGCCTGGAGAGGGGGGGCAGGGCCATACTATGGCTACACCTTC	CAWRGGAGPYYGYTF	TRBV30	TRBJ1-2	.	.
TGCAGCGTTGAGGTAGCGGGAGGGCCTGATACGCAGTATTTT	CSVEVAGGPDTQYF	TRBV29-1	TRBJ2-3	.	TRBD2
TGTGCCAGCAGCGTAGACGGCGGGGGGACAGTCAAGTACTTC	CASSVDGGGTVKYF	TRBV9	TRBJ2-7	.	.